This paragraph covers one T cell receptor (beta chain) sequence. The antigen is undetermined. Amplified TCR beta CDR3 regions came from RNA transcripts. The HTBI primer set served for first-round RT-PCR of the TCR CDR3. From the multiplex PCR reads, TCRdb called clonotypes with MiXCR, one entry per CDR3 protein. The data hold 450,000 to 700,000 distinct CDR3 sequences, with about half observed a single time. The study left out patients who had uncontrolled infection, other autoimmune disease, pregnancy or lactation. For the diagnoses, clinical symptoms, serum thyroxine and TRAb, thyroid ultrasound and orbital computed tomography were used. The data were obtained in a study of T cells in Graves' hyperthyroidism and ophthalmopathy. Study outcomes and limitations: Most thyroid clonotypes expanded above 0.001 were also detected in blood.

Per the germline V gene, CDR1 is SGHVS and CDR2 is FQNEAQ. After removal of 4 bases from V and 11 bases from J, the junction contained 3 bases not matched to a gene. The CDR3 runs to 12 residues. The material sequenced was peripheral blood or thyroid tissue (not recorded which). The rearrangement links TRBV7-8 to TRBJ1-1; 11 positions agree with TRBD1. This TCR was recovered from an adult woman with Graves' disease, either hyperthyroidism or ophthalmopathy (not recorded which). DNA of the CDR3: TGTGCCAGCAGCTCCGGGACAGGGGGGGCTTTCTTT. It translates to CASSSGTGGAFF.